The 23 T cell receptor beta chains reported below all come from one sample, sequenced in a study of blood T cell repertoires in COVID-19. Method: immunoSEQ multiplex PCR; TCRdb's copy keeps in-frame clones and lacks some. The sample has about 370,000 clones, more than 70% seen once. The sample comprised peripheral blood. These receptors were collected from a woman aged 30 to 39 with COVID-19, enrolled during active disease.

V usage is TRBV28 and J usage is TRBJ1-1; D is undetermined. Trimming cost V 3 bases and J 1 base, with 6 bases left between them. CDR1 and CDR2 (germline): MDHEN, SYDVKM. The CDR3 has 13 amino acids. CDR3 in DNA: TGTGCCAGCAGTTTTGACTCGAACACTGAAGCTTTCTTT. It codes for CASSFDSNTEAFF.

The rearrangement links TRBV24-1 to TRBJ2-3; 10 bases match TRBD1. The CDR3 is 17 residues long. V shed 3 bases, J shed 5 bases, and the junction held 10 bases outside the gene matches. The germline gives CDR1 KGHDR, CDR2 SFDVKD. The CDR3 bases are TGTGCCACCAGTGATCCGACGACAGGGGGCTGGGAAGATACGCAGTATTTT. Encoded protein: CATSDPTTGGWEDTQYF.

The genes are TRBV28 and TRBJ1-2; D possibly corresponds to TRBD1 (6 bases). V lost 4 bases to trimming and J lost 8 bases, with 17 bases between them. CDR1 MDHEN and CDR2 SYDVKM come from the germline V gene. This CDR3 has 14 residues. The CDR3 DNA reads TGTGCCAGCAGTTCCTGGGCAGGGGAAGTAGGCTACACCTTC. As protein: CASSSWAGEVGYTF.

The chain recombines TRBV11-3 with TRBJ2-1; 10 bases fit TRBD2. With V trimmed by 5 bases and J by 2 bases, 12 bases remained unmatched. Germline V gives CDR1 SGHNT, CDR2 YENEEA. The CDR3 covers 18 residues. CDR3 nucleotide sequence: TGTGCCAGCAGCCCAGTAACAGGTACTAGCGGGGCCTACAATGAGCAGTTCTTC. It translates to CASSPVTGTSGAYNEQFF.

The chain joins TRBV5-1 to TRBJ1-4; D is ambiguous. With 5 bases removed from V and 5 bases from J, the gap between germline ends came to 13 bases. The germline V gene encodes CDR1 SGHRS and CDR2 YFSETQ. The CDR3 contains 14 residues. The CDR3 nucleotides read TGCGCCAGCAGACAAACAGAGTGGAATGAAAAACTGTTTTTT. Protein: CASRQTEWNEKLFF.

The CDR3 DNA is TGTGCCAGCAGCCAAGATAGAGGGAGGTTTAATGAAAAACTGTTTTTT. Its protein is CASSQDRGRFNEKLFF. This sequence joins TRBV3-1 (or the pseudogene TRBV3-2) and TRBJ1-4; no definite D call. Germline CDR1 reads LGHDT; CDR2 reads YNNKEL (reference sequence). Deletions cut 0 bases from V and 4 bases from J, with 12 bases between. The CDR3 is 16 residues long.

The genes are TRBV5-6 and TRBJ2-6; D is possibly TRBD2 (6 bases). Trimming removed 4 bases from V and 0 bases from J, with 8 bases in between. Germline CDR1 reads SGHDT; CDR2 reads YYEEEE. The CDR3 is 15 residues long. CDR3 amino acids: CASSAGPSGANVLTF. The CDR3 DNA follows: TGTGCCAGCAGCGCGGGGCCCTCTGGGGCCAACGTCCTGACTTTC.

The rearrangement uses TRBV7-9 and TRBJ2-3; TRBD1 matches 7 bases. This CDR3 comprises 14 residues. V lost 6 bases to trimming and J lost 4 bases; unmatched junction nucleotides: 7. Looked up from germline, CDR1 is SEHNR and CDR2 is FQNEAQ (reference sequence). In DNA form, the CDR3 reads TGTGCCAGCAGGAGAGGGGGCGAGTCAGATACGCAGTATTTT. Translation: CASRRGGESDTQYF. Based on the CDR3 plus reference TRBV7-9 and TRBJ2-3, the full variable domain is DTGVSQNPRHKITKRGQNVTFRCDPISEHNRLYWYRQTLGQGPEFLTYFQNEAQLEKSRLLSDRFSAERPKGSFSTLEIQRTEQGDSAMYLCASRRGGESDTQYFGPGTRLTVL.

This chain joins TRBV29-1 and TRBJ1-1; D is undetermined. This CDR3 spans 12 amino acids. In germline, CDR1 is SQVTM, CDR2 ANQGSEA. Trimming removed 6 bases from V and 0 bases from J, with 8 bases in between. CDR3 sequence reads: CSVEIMNTEAFF. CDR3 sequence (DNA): TGCAGCGTAGAGATTATGAACACTGAAGCTTTCTTT.

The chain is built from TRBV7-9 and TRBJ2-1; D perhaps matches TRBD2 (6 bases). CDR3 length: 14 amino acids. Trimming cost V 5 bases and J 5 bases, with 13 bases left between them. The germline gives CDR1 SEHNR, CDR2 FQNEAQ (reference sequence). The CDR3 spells CASSHYRTNNEQFF. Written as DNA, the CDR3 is TGTGCCAGCAGCCACTACCGGACTAACAATGAGCAGTTCTTC.

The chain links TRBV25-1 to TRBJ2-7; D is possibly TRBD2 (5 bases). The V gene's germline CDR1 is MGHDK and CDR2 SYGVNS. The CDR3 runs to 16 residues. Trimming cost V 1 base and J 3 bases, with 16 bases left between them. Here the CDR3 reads CASSELRVQGIYEQYF. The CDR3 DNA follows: TGTGCCAGCAGTGAATTGAGGGTCCAAGGGATCTACGAGCAGTACTTC.

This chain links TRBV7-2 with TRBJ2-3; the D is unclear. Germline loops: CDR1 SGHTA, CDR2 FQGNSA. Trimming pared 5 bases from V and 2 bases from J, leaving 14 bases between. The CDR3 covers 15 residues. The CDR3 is CASSQNPQSTDTQYF. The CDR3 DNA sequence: TGTGCCAGCAGCCAGAACCCCCAATCCACAGATACGCAGTATTTT.

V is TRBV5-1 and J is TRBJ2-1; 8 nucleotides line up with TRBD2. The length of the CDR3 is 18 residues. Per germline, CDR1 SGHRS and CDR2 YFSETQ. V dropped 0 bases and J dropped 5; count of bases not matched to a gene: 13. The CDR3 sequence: CASSLEGSGGGTNNEQFF. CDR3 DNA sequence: TGCGCCAGCAGCTTGGAAGGATCTGGCGGGGGGACCAACAATGAGCAGTTCTTC.

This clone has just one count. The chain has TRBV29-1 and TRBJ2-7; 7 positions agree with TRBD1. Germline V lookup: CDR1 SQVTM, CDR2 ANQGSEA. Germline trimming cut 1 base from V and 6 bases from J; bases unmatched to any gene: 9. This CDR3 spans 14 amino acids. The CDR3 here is CSVEVLNRGREQYF. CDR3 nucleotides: TGCAGCGTTGAAGTTCTGAACAGGGGACGCGAGCAGTACTTC.

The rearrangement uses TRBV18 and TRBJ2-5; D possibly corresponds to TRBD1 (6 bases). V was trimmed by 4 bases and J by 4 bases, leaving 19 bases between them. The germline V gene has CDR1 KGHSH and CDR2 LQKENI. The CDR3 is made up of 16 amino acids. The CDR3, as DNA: TGTGCCAGCTCACTACTTAACAGGGAGTTCGGAGAGACCCAGTACTTC. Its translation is CASSLLNREFGETQYF.

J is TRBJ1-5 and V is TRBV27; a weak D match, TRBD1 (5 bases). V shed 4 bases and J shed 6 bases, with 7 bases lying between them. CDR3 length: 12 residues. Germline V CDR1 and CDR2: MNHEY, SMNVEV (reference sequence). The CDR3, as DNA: TGTGCCAGCAGTTCTCAGGGTCAGCCCCAGCATTTT. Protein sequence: CASSSQGQPQHF.

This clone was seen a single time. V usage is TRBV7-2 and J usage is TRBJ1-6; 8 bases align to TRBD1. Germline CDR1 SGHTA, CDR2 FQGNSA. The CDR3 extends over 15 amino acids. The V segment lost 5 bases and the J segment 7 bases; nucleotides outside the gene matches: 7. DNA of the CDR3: TGTGCCAGCAGCAGCGGACAGGGTAGCAATTCACCCCTCCACTTT. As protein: CASSSGQGSNSPLHF.

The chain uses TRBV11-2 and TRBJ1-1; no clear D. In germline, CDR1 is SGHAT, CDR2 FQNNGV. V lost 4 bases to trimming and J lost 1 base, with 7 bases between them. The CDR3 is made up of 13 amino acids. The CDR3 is CASSSNRNTEAFF. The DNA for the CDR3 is TGTGCCAGCAGCTCCAATAGGAACACTGAAGCTTTCTTT.

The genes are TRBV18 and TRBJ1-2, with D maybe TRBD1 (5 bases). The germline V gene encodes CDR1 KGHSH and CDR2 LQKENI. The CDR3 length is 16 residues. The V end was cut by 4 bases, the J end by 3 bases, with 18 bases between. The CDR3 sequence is CASSLVPGHVDYGYTF. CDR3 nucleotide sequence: TGTGCCAGCTCACTCGTCCCTGGACATGTCGACTATGGCTACACCTTC. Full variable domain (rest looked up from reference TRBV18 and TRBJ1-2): NAGVMQNPRHLVRRRGQEARLRCSPMKGHSHVYWYRQLPEEGLKFMVYLQKENIIDESGMPKERFSAEFPKEGPSILRIQQVVRGDSAAYFCASSLVPGHVDYGYTFGSGTRLTVV.

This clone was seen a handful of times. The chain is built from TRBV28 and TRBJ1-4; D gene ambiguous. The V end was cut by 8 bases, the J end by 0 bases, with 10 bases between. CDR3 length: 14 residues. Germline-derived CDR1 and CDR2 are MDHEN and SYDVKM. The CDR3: CASRGFSTNEKLFF. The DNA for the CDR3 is TGTGCCAGCCGCGGGTTCTCAACTAATGAAAAACTGTTTTTT.

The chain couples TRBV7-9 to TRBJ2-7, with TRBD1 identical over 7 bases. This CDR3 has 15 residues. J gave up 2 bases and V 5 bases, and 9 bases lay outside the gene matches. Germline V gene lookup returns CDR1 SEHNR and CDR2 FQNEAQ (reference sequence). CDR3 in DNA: TGTGCCAGCAGCCCCGGGACAGACCCTGCCTACGAGCAGTACGTC. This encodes CASSPGTDPAYEQYV.

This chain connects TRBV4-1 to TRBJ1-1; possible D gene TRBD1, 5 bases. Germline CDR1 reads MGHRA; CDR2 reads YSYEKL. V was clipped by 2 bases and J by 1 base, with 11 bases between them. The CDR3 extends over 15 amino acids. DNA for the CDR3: TGCGCCAGCAGCCAACAGCAGGGAAGGAACACTGAAGCTTTCTTT. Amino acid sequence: CASSQQQGRNTEAFF.

This chain's CDR3 is CASSSPFAGTAQETQYF. The CDR3 nucleotides are TGTGCCAGCAGTTCTCCATTTGCAGGGACAGCCCAAGAGACCCAGTACTTC. This chain joins TRBV28 and TRBJ2-5, with 7 bases fitting TRBD1. The V and J ends lost 4 bases and 1 base, in that order; junction bases with no gene match: 12. The CDR3 length is 17 residues. Germline V lookup: CDR1 MDHEN, CDR2 SYDVKM.